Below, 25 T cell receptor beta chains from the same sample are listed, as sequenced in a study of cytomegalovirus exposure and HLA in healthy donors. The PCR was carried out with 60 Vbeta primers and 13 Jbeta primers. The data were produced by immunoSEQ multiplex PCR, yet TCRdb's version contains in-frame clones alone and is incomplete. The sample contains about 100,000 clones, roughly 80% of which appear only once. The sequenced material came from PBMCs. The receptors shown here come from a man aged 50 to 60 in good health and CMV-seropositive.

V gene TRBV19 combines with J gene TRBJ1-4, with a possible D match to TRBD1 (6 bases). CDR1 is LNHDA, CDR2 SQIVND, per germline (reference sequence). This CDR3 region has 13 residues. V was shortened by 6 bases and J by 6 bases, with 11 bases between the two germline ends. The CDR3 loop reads CASSRDMDEKLFF. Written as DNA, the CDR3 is TGTGCCAGTAGCCGGGACATGGATGAAAAACTGTTTTTT.

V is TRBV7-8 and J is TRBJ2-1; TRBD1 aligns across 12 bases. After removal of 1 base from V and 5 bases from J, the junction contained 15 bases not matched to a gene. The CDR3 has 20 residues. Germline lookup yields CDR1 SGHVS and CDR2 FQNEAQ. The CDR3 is CASSLEARDRGPRMNNEQFF. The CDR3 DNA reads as TGTGCCAGCAGCTTAGAGGCTCGGGACAGGGGGCCCCGAATGAACAATGAGCAGTTCTTC. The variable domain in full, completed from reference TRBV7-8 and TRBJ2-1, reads GAGVSQSPRYKVAKRGQDVALRCDPISGHVSLFWYQQALGQGPEFLTYFQNEAQLDKSGLPSDRFFAERPEGSVSTLKIQRTQQEDSAVYLCASSLEARDRGPRMNNEQFFGPGTRLTVL.

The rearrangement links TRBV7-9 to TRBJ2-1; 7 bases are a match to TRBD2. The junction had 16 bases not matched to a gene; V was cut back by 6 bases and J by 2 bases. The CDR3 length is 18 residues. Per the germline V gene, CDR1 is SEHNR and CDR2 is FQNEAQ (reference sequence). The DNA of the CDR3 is TGTGCCAGCAGATCCCAAAACCTAGCGGAAACCCCCTACAATGAGCAGTTCTTC. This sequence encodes CASRSQNLAETPYNEQFF.

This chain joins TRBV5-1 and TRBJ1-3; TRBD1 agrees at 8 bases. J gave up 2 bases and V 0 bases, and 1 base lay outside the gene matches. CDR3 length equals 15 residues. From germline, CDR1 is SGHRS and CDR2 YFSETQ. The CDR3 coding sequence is TGCGCCAGCAGCTTGGGGGACAGGCCTGGAAACACCATATATTTT. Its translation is CASSLGDRPGNTIYF.

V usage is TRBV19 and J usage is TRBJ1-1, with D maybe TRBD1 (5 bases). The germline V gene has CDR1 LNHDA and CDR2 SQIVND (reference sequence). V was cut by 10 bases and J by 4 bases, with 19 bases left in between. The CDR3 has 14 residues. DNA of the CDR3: TGTGCCACTAACCTAGGGGTCGGGGGCACTGAAGCTTTCTTT. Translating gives CATNLGVGGTEAFF.

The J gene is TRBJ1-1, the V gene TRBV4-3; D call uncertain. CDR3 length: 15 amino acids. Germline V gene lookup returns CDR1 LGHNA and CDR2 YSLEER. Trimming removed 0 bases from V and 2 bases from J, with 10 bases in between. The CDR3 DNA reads TGCGCCAGCAGCCAAGATCGCCAGGTCAACACTGAAGCTTTCTTT. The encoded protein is CASSQDRQVNTEAFF.

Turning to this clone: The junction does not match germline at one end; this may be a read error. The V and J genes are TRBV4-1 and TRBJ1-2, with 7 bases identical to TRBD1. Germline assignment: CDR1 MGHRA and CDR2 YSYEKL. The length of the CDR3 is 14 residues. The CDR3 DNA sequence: TGCGCCAGCGGGACACAGGGGCGTCACTATGGCTACCCCTTC. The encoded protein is CASGTQGRHYGYPF.

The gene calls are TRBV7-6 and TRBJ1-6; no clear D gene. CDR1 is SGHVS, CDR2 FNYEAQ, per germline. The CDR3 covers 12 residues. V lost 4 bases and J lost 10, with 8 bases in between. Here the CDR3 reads CASSSQMSPLHF. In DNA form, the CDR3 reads TGTGCCAGCAGCTCTCAGATGTCACCCCTCCACTTT.

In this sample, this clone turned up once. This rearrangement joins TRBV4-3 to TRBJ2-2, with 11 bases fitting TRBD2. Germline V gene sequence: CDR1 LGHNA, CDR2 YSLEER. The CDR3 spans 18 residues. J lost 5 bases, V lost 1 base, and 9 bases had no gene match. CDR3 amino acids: CASSQGLAGGDSTGELFF. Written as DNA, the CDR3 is TGCGCCAGCAGCCAAGGCCTAGCGGGGGGAGATAGTACCGGGGAGCTGTTTTTT.

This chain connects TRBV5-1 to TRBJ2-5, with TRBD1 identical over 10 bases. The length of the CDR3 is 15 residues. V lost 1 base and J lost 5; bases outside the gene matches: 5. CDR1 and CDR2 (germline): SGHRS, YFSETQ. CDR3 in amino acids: CASSLRGQGGETQYF. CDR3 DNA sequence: TGCGCCAGCAGCTTGAGAGGACAGGGGGGGGAGACCCAGTACTTC.

This chain's CDR3 is CSGGTDGVYEQYF. The DNA of the CDR3 is TGTTCCGGTGGGACAGATGGGGTCTACGAGCAGTACTTC. The J gene is TRBJ2-7, the V gene TRBV7-9; 7 nucleotides match TRBD1. Germline CDR1 SEHNR, CDR2 FQNEAQ (reference sequence). This CDR3 comprises 13 residues.

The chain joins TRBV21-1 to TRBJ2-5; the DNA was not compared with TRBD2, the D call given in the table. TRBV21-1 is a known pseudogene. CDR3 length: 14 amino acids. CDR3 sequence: CASSNAGKKETQYF. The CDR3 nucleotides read TGTGCCAGCAGCAATGCGGGGAAAAAGGAGACCCAGTACTTC.

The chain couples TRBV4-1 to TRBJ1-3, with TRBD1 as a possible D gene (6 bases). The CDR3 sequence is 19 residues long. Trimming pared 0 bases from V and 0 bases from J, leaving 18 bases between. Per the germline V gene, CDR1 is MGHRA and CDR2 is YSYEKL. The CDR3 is CASSQDRMIQGNSGNTIYF. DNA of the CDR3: TGCGCCAGCAGCCAAGATCGGATGATACAGGGTAACTCTGGAAACACCATATATTTT.

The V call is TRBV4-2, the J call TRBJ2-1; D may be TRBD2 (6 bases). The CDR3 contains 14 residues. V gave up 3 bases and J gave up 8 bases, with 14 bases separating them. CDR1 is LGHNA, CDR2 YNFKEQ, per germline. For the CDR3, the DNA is TGTGCCAGCAGCCATCCTCAGGGAGGTGATGAGCAGTTCTTC. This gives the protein CASSHPQGGDEQFF.

The CDR3 DNA sequence: TGTGCCACCAGCTCGGGACAGGTGGGATACAATGAGCAGTTCTTC. Translation: CATSSGQVGYNEQFF. The J gene is TRBJ2-1, the V gene TRBV15; 8 bases are shared with TRBD1. Germline V gene sequence: CDR1 LNHNV, CDR2 YYDKDF (reference sequence). Trimming removed 5 bases from V and 4 bases from J; junction bases left unmatched: 7. This CDR3 comprises 15 residues.

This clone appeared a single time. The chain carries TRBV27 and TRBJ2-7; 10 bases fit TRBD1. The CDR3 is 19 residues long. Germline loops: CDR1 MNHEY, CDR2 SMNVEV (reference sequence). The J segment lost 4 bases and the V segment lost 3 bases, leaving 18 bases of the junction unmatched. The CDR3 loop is CASSLFRDRGGRRPYEQYF. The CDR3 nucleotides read TGTGCCAGCAGTTTGTTCCGGGACAGGGGCGGAAGACGGCCGTACGAGCAGTACTTC.

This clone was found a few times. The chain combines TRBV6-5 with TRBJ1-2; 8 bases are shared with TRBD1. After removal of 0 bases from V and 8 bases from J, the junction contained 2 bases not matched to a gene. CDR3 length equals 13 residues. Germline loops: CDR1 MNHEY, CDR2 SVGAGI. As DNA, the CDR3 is TGTGCCAGCAGTTACTCGACAGGGGACGGCTACACCTTC. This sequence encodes CASSYSTGDGYTF.

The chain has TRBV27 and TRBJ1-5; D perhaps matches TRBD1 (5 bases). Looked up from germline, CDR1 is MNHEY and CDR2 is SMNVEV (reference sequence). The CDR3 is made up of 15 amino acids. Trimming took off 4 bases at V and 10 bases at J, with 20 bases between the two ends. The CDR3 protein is CASSSFDSRDRPQHF. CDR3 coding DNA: TGTGCCAGCAGTTCATTCGACAGCCGCGATCGTCCCCAGCATTTT.

The CDR3 protein is CASSQDPVNRGYGYTF. Written as DNA, the CDR3 is TGCGCCAGCAGCCAAGATCCAGTCAACAGGGGTTATGGCTACACCTTC. The V gene is TRBV4-3, the J gene TRBJ1-2, with 7 bases lining up with TRBD1. The CDR3 loop spans 16 amino acids. The germline V gene has CDR1 LGHNA and CDR2 YSLEER. Germline trimming cut 0 bases from V and 5 bases from J; bases unmatched to any gene: 9.

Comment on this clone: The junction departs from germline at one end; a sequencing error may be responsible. In DNA, the CDR3 is TGCAGCGGCGAACAGGGGAATGGCTACCCCTTC. Protein product: CSGEQGNGYPF. V gene TRBV29-1 combines with J gene TRBJ1-2; 7 nucleotides align to TRBD1. The V gene's germline CDR1 is SQVTM and CDR2 ANQGSEA. The CDR3 loop spans 11 amino acids.

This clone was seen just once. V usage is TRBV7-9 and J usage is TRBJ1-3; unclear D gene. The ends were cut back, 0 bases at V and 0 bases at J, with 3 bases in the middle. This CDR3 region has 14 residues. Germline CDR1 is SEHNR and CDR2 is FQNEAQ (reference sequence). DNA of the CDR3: TGTGCCAGCAGCTTAGCGGCCTCTGGAAACACCATATATTTT. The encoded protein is CASSLAASGNTIYF.

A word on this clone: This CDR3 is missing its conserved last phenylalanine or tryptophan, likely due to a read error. The CDR3 DNA is TGTGCCAGCAGTTACTCCCCAGGGGGCGAGGGAAACACCATATATCTT. Translation: CASSYSPGGEGNTIYL. The chain couples TRBV6-5 to TRBJ1-3; 8 bases match TRBD1. The germline CDR1 and CDR2 sequences are MNHEY and SVGAGI. V lost 0 bases, J lost 4 bases, and 5 bases stayed unmatched. CDR3 length: 16 amino acids.

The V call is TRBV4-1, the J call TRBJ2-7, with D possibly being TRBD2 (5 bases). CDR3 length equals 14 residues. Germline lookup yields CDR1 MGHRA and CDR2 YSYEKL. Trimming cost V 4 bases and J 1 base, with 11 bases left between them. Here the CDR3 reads CASSRSVPSYEQYF. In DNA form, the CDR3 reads TGCGCCAGCAGCCGTAGCGTCCCATCCTACGAGCAGTACTTC.

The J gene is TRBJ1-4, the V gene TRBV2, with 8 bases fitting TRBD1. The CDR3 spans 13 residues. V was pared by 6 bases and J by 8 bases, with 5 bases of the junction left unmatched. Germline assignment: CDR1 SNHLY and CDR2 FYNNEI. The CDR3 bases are TGTGCCAGCAGCCTTACAGGGGGAGAAAAACTGTTTTTT. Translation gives CASSLTGGEKLFF.

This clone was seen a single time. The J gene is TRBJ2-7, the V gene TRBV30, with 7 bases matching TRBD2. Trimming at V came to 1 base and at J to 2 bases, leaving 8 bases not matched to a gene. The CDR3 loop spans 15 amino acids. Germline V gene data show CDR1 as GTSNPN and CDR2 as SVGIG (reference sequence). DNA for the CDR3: TGTGCCTGGAGTGGTATATGGGGGGGAGCCTACGAGCAGTACTTC. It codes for CAWSGIWGGAYEQYF.